The 9 T cell receptor beta chains below all came from one sample that was sequenced in a study of blood T cells in healthy people across ages. PCR was performed a second time for about 7 to 11 cycles using a sample-barcoded 5' primer and a J-beta primer mix. TCRdb used MiXCR to reprocess the 5' RACE reads, holding one entry per CDR3 protein. The sample contains fewer than 750,000 distinct CDR3 sequences, about 50% of which appear only once. Sequenced material: blood. Receptor source: a woman of 80 years or more in good health.

This clonotype has a count of ten or more. CDR3 sequence: CASSPRDGYGYTF. DNA of the CDR3: TGTGCCAGCAGTCCCCGGGACGGCTATGGCTACACCTTC. V usage is TRBV12-3 or TRBV12-4 and J usage is TRBJ1-2, with D maybe TRBD1 (5 bases). The CDR3 spans 13 residues. The V end lost 5 bases, the J end lost 4 bases, and 11 bases lay between the germline ends.

This clonotype has a count of ten or more. The chain has TRBV6-6 and TRBJ2-7, with TRBD2 matching 8 bases. Trimming took 1 base from V and 2 from J; bases not matched to a gene: 10. This CDR3 is 17 amino acids long. The germline V gene encodes CDR1 MNHNY and CDR2 SVGAGI (reference sequence). The CDR3 protein is CASSYFEVAGLTYEQYF. The CDR3 DNA reads as TGTGCCAGCAGTTACTTTGAGGTAGCGGGGCTTACCTACGAGCAGTACTTC.

This clonotype was picked up a small number of times. This clone may be a read error of a much larger clone one base away. CDR3 amino acids: CASSRDTEGVDEQYF. CDR3 nucleotides: TGCGCCAGCAGCCGAGATACAGAGGGGGTCGATGAGCAGTACTTC. The rearrangement joins TRBV5-1 to TRBJ2-5, with D perhaps matching TRBD1 (6 bases). Germline V lookup: CDR1 SGHRS, CDR2 YFSETQ. Trimming left V 4 bases short and J 11 bases short, with 24 bases between. The CDR3 has 15 residues.

This clonotype was found many times. The chain links TRBV29-1 to TRBJ2-2; 8 bases match TRBD1. The V segment lost 6 bases and the J segment 1 base; nucleotides outside the gene matches: 7. The CDR3 length is 15 residues. Germline V gene data show CDR1 as SQVTM and CDR2 as ANQGSEA. CDR3 residues: CSVLKGTGNTGELFF. The DNA of the CDR3 is TGCAGCGTCTTGAAGGGGACAGGGAACACCGGGGAGCTGTTTTTT.

This chain uses TRBV4-2 with TRBJ1-2; D gene unclear. V shed 0 bases and J shed 8 bases, with 10 bases lying between them. CDR1 LGHNA and CDR2 YNFKEQ come from the germline V gene. The length of the CDR3 is 13 residues. In DNA, the CDR3 is TGTGCCAGCAGCCAAGATTCAATAAAGGGCTACACCTTC. It is translated as CASSQDSIKGYTF.

The chain joins TRBV4-1 to TRBJ1-5; TRBD1 agrees at 10 bases. Trimming cost V 3 bases and J 6 bases; bases outside gene matches: 5. The CDR3 contains 15 residues. Germline values: CDR1 MGHRA, CDR2 YSYEKL. Written as DNA, the CDR3 is TGCGCCAGCAGCCACGGGACAGGGGCGGGTCAGCCCCAGCATTTT. It specifies CASSHGTGAGQPQHF.

For this clonotype: This may be a read error, as it is one base from a much larger clone. The chain joins TRBV20-1 to TRBJ2-1, with D perhaps matching TRBD2 (6 bases). Germline V gene lookup returns CDR1 DFQATT and CDR2 SNEGSKA (reference sequence). Trimming removed 0 bases at V and 1 base at J, with 16 bases between. CDR3 size: 17 residues. CDR3 in amino acids: CSARDRLGRGSYNEQFF. The CDR3, as DNA: TGCAGTGCTAGAGATCGTCTAGGACGGGGGTCCTACAATGAGCAGTTCTTC.

The chain has TRBV4-3 and TRBJ2-1; the D gene is possibly TRBD2 (6 bases). The CDR3 has 15 amino acids. V dropped 0 bases and J dropped 8 bases, with 14 bases sitting between them. Germline loops: CDR1 LGHNA, CDR2 YSLEER. CDR3 loop: CASSQELARFYEQFF. CDR3 sequence (DNA): TGCGCCAGCAGCCAAGAGCTAGCGCGATTCTATGAGCAGTTCTTC.

This chain connects TRBV7-9 to TRBJ2-5, with 7 bases that match TRBD1. The DNA end is more similar to TRBJ2-7, so the J call may be wrong. Germline assignment: CDR1 SEHNR and CDR2 FQNEAQ (reference sequence). There are 15 residues in the CDR3. The CDR3 loop reads CASRFGTGVFNEQYF. The CDR3 DNA reads TGTGCCAGCAGGTTTGGCACAGGGGTTTTCAACGAGCAGTACTTC.